These 25 T cell receptor beta chains came from one sample sequenced in a study of shared clonotypes between healthy human individuals. Method: immunoSEQ multiplex PCR; TCRdb's copy keeps in-frame clones and lacks some. Among some 2.3 million clones listed, 93% were seen once. The source material was naive CD4+ T cells from PBMCs. The subset is: CD45RA+ positively selected. The source is a man younger than 35 in good health. Some clones in this sample may be carry-over from other donors' samples.

The chain recombines TRBV7-3 with TRBJ2-1; TRBD2 aligns across 7 bases. Germline V gives CDR1 SGHTA, CDR2 FQGTGA. CDR3 size: 17 residues. The trim removed 5 bases at V and 1 base at J, leaving 11 bases unmatched. CDR3 residues: CASSLYELATSYNEQFF. Written as DNA, the CDR3 is TGTGCCAGCAGCCTCTACGAACTAGCGACTTCCTACAATGAGCAGTTCTTC.

This chain uses TRBV5-1 with TRBJ2-5, with 11 bases fitting TRBD2. Trimming removed 4 bases from V and 5 bases from J; junction bases left unmatched: 13. Germline assignment: CDR1 SGHRS and CDR2 YFSETQ. The CDR3 sequence is 17 residues long. The CDR3 loop is CASSPAGLADLGETQYF. The CDR3 coding sequence is TGCGCCAGCAGCCCAGCGGGACTAGCGGACTTAGGCGAGACCCAGTACTTC.

The rearrangement joins TRBV5-1 to TRBJ1-1; unclear D gene. Germline loops: CDR1 SGHRS, CDR2 YFSETQ. The CDR3 spans 14 residues. Trimming removed 3 bases from V and 0 bases from J, with 9 bases in between. The CDR3 reads CASSSDGLNTEAFF. The CDR3 nucleotides read TGCGCCAGCAGCTCGGACGGACTGAACACTGAAGCTTTCTTT.

This chain uses TRBV11-2 with TRBJ2-1; a possible D gene is TRBD1 (6 bases). The CDR3 is 15 residues long. Deletions cut 4 bases from V and 9 bases from J, with 19 bases between. CDR1 is SGHAT and CDR2 is FQNNGV in the germline V gene. The CDR3: CASSSEAIGQREQFF. The DNA for the CDR3 is TGTGCCAGCAGCTCAGAAGCAATAGGACAGCGTGAGCAGTTCTTC.

CDR3 coding DNA: TGTGCCAGCAGCTCGGGACCTCGCCAAGAGACCCAGTACTTC. Amino acid sequence: CASSSGPRQETQYF. The V gene is TRBV13, the J gene TRBJ2-5; D is tentatively TRBD1 or TRBD2 (5 bases each). The CDR3 has 14 residues. In germline, CDR1 is PRHDT, CDR2 FYEKMQ (reference sequence). V lost 4 bases and J 1 base, leaving 10 bases between the germline ends. The full variable domain, with the rest looked up from reference TRBV13 and TRBJ2-5, is AAGVIQSPRHLIKEKRETATLKCYPIPRHDTVYWYQQGPGQDPQFLISFYEKMQSDKGSIPDRFSAQQFSDYHSELNMSSLELGDSALYFCASSSGPRQETQYFGPGTRLLVL.

V usage is TRBV18 and J usage is TRBJ1-5; D might be TRBD1 (6 bases). The V end was cut by 8 bases, the J end by 5 bases, with 13 bases between. The germline V gene encodes CDR1 KGHSH and CDR2 LQKENI. The CDR3 has 13 amino acids. The CDR3 here is CASQRGADQPQHF. As DNA, the CDR3 is TGTGCCAGCCAGCGGGGGGCCGATCAGCCCCAGCATTTT.

The V and J genes are TRBV10-3 and TRBJ1-3, with a weak D call TRBD1 (5 bases). The length of the CDR3 is 17 residues. Germline lookup yields CDR1 ENHRY and CDR2 SYGVKD. V lost 7 bases and J 0 bases, leaving 19 bases between the germline ends. The CDR3 sequence: CAITGQGRGSSGNTIYF. The CDR3 DNA follows: TGTGCCATCACCGGACAAGGGAGGGGTAGCTCTGGAAACACCATATATTTT.

The chain carries TRBV19 and TRBJ1-1, with D perhaps TRBD1 (6 bases). The CDR3 covers 13 residues. Germline V gene lookup returns CDR1 LNHDA and CDR2 SQIVND (reference sequence). Trimming cost V 4 bases and J 5 bases, with 11 bases left between them. The CDR3 DNA follows: TGTGCCAGTAGTAAAAACAGGGAAACTGAAGCTTTCTTT. This gives the protein CASSKNRETEAFF.

The rearrangement links TRBV18 to TRBJ2-7; perhaps TRBD2 as D (5 bases). Per germline, CDR1 KGHSH and CDR2 LQKENI. V was clipped by 1 base and J by 2 bases, with 12 bases between them. CDR3 size: 15 residues. The CDR3 nucleotides read TGTGCCAGCTCACCACAAGAGGGAGCCGCCTACGAGCAGTACTTC. Translation gives CASSPQEGAAYEQYF.

The chain is built from TRBV7-2 and TRBJ1-5; D remains unclear. CDR1 and CDR2 from the germline V gene are SGHTA and FQGNSA. There are 15 residues in the CDR3. The germline V and J ends were trimmed by 5 bases and 0 bases, with 11 bases remaining between them. This CDR3 is CASSPRLSSNQPQHF. Here the CDR3 DNA reads TGTGCCAGCAGCCCTCGACTGAGTAGCAATCAGCCCCAGCATTTT.

The chain has TRBV6-5 and TRBJ2-1, with TRBD2 as a possible D gene (5 bases). Germline V gene lookup returns CDR1 MNHEY and CDR2 SVGAGI. V was cut by 7 bases and J by 6 bases, with 19 bases left in between. CDR3 length: 15 amino acids. The CDR3 DNA reads TGTGCCAGCACCCTCTACGGGGTCGCGGGCAATGAGCAGTTCTTC. It encodes CASTLYGVAGNEQFF.

The V gene is TRBV7-2, the J gene TRBJ2-7; 8 bases are a match to TRBD1. The V and J ends lost 7 bases and 3 bases, in that order; junction bases with no gene match: 8. The CDR3 contains 14 residues. Germline-derived CDR1 and CDR2 are SGHTA and FQGNSA. In DNA, the CDR3 is TGTGCCAGCACCGAATTAGACAGGGGCTACGAGCAGTACTTC. It encodes CASTELDRGYEQYF.

The V call is TRBV11-2, the J call TRBJ2-2; 7 bases agree with TRBD2. The V and J ends lost 4 bases and 4 bases, in that order; junction bases with no gene match: 15. CDR1 and CDR2 from the germline V gene are SGHAT and FQNNGV. This CDR3 has 18 amino acids. CDR3 bases: TGTGCCAGCAGCTCCGTGGGGGGGGTGAAAGCGACCACCGGGGAGCTGTTTTTT. Protein sequence: CASSSVGGVKATTGELFF.

Regarding this clone: The sample contains more than one DNA sequence encoding this CDR3. This chain joins TRBV29-1 and TRBJ2-3; no clear D. This CDR3 has 11 amino acids. V was pared by 3 bases and J by 3 bases, with 4 bases between. Germline lookup yields CDR1 SQVTM and CDR2 ANQGSEA. DNA for the CDR3: TGCAGCGTTGATAGGACAGATACGCAGTATTTT. It codes for CSVDRTDTQYF.

As regards this clone: Other nucleotide sequences from this sample produce the same CDR3. The chain employs TRBV6-1 and TRBJ1-2, with D tentatively TRBD1 (5 bases). Trimming removed 7 bases at V and 4 bases at J, with 13 bases between. Germline V lookup: CDR1 MNHNS, CDR2 SASEGT. This CDR3 has 13 residues. Here the CDR3 reads CASKGQGIYGYTF. CDR3 bases: TGTGCCAGCAAAGGCCAGGGTATCTATGGCTACACCTTC.

The chain is built from TRBV7-8 and TRBJ1-2, with D unclear. Germline V gene data show CDR1 as SGHVS and CDR2 as FQNEAQ. The CDR3 extends over 14 amino acids. V lost 5 bases and J lost 4, with 14 bases in between. CDR3: CASSPRVGSYGYTF. The CDR3 DNA follows: TGTGCCAGCAGCCCGAGGGTCGGGTCCTATGGCTACACCTTC. The variable domain in full, completed from reference TRBV7-8 and TRBJ1-2, reads GAGVSQSPRYKVAKRGQDVALRCDPISGHVSLFWYQQALGQGPEFLTYFQNEAQLDKSGLPSDRFFAERPEGSVSTLKIQRTQQEDSAVYLCASSPRVGSYGYTFGSGTRLTVV.

V is TRBV4-3 and J is TRBJ2-7, with 11 bases lining up with TRBD2. Germline CDR1 is LGHNA and CDR2 is YSLEER. The CDR3 loop spans 19 amino acids. Germline trimming cut 0 bases from V and 1 base from J; bases unmatched to any gene: 11. CDR3 protein: CASSQDPVPLAGDSYEQYF. The DNA for the CDR3 is TGCGCCAGCAGCCAAGATCCCGTTCCACTAGCGGGAGATTCCTACGAGCAGTACTTC.

The chain joins TRBV2 to TRBJ2-7; D might be TRBD2 (7 bases). V shed 6 bases and J shed 9 bases, with 12 bases lying between them. The CDR3 covers 11 residues. The germline V gene encodes CDR1 SNHLY and CDR2 FYNNEI. The CDR3 bases are TGTGCCAGCAGGGGAGGGGGAGGGCAGTACTTC. Protein product: CASRGGGGQYF. Together with reference TRBV2 and TRBJ2-7, the CDR3 gives the full variable domain: EPEVTQTPSHQVTQMGQEVILRCVPISNHLYFYWYRQILGQKVEFLVSFYNNEISEKSEIFDDQFSVERPDGSNFTLKIRSTKLEDSAMYFCASRGGGGQYFGPGTRLTVT.

The gene calls are TRBV5-1 and TRBJ2-3, with TRBD1 matching over 8 bases. J was trimmed by 3 bases and V by 3 bases; bases with no gene match: 6. In germline, CDR1 is SGHRS, CDR2 YFSETQ. CDR3 length: 15 residues. Here the CDR3 DNA reads TGCGCCAGCAGCTGGGGAGACAGGGGAACAGATACGCAGTATTTT. Its protein is CASSWGDRGTDTQYF. Drawing the rest from reference TRBV5-1 and TRBJ2-3, the complete variable domain is KAGVTQTPRYLIKTRGQQVTLSCSPISGHRSVSWYQQTPGQGLQFLFEYFSETQRNKGNFPGRFSGRQFSNSRSEMNVSTLELGDSALYLCASSWGDRGTDTQYFGPGTRLTVL.

The CDR3 bases are TGTGCCATCAGTGAGTCGTTCCCAGGGGGCAGTCAGCCCCAGCATTTT. This codes for CAISESFPGGSQPQHF. This chain uses TRBV10-3 with TRBJ1-5, with 8 bases matching TRBD1. CDR1 ENHRY and CDR2 SYGVKD come from the germline V gene. Trimming took 0 bases from V and 6 from J; bases not matched to a gene: 7. There are 16 residues in the CDR3.

V usage is TRBV7-2 and J usage is TRBJ2-1; 10 bases agree with TRBD2. Germline V CDR1 and CDR2: SGHTA, FQGNSA. This CDR3 has 15 amino acids. V was clipped by 4 bases and J by 8 bases; unmatched bases: 8. CDR3 amino acids: CASSSEGLANDEQFF. DNA for the CDR3: TGTGCCAGCAGCTCCGAGGGACTAGCGAACGATGAGCAGTTCTTC.

The chain is built from TRBV5-1 and TRBJ2-3; 16 nucleotides match TRBD2. Trimming at V came to 4 bases and at J to 2 bases, leaving 4 bases not matched to a gene. CDR3 length: 17 residues. Germline V lookup: CDR1 SGHRS, CDR2 YFSETQ. The DNA of the CDR3 is TGCGCCAGCAGCGTCGGGACTAGCGGGAGGGCCACAGATACGCAGTATTTT. Its protein is CASSVGTSGRATDTQYF.

J is TRBJ1-5 and V is TRBV10-3; TRBD1 aligns across 7 bases. V shed 6 bases and J 5 bases; nucleotides not matched to a gene: 7. Germline-derived CDR1 and CDR2 are ENHRY and SYGVKD. The CDR3 loop spans 14 amino acids. CDR3 residues: CAIRGQAADQPQHF. The CDR3, as DNA: TGTGCCATCAGAGGACAGGCCGCAGATCAGCCCCAGCATTTT.

This chain connects TRBV6-6 to TRBJ2-3; 11 bases fit TRBD2. V lost 5 bases to trimming and J lost 2 bases; unmatched junction nucleotides: 6. CDR3 length: 16 residues. Germline loops: CDR1 MNHNY, CDR2 SVGAGI (reference sequence). In nucleotides, the CDR3 is TGTGCCAGCAGTAACCCGACTAGCGGGACCACAGATACGCAGTATTTT. Protein product: CASSNPTSGTTDTQYF.

CDR3 sequence (DNA): TGTGCCAGCAACAGAATAGGACAGGGTGCGGGCGAGCAGTACTTC. Protein sequence: CASNRIGQGAGEQYF. The chain joins TRBV2 to TRBJ2-7, with 8 bases matching TRBD1. There are 15 residues in the CDR3. Germline CDR1 and CDR2: SNHLY and FYNNEI. The trim removed 7 bases at V and 6 bases at J, leaving 14 bases unmatched.